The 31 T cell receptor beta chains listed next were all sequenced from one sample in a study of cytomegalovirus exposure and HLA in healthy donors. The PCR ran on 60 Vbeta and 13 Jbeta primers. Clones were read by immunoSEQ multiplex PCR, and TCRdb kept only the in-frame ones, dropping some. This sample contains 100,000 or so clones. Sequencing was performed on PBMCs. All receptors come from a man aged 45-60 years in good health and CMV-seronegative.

The CDR3 sequence is CAIESGQGYGYTF. The CDR3 DNA follows: TGTGCCATCGAATCGGGACAGGGCTATGGCTACACCTTC. This chain joins TRBV7-9 and TRBJ1-2; 9 nucleotides agree with TRBD1. The CDR3 spans 13 residues. Germline-derived CDR1 and CDR2 are SEHNR and FQNEAQ (reference sequence). Unmatched junction bases numbered 7, after V lost 10 bases and J lost 4 bases.

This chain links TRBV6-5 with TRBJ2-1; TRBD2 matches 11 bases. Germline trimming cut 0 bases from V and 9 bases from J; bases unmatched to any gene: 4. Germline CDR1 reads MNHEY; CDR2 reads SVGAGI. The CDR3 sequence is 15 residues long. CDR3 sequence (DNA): TGTGCCAGCAGTTACTCTAGCGGGAGGGCCGGTGAGCAGTTCTTC. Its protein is CASSYSSGRAGEQFF.

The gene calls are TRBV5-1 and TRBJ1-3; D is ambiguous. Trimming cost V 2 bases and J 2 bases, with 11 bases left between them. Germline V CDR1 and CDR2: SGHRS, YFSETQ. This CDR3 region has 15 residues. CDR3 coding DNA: TGCGCCAGCAGCTTCGGGGTCCCCCCTGGAAACACCATATATTTT. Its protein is CASSFGVPPGNTIYF.

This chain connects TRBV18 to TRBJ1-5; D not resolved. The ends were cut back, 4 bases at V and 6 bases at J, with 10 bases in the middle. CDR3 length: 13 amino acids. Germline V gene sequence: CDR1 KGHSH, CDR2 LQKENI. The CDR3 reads CASSLEGGQPQHF. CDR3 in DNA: TGTGCCAGCTCACTCGAAGGAGGTCAGCCCCAGCATTTT.

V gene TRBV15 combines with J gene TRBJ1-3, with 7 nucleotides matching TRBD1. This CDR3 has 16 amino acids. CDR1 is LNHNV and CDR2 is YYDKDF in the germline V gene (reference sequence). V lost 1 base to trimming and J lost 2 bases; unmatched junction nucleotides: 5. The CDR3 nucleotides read TGTGCCACCAGCAGAGGCCCGACAGGGACTGGAAACACCATATATTTT. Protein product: CATSRGPTGTGNTIYF.

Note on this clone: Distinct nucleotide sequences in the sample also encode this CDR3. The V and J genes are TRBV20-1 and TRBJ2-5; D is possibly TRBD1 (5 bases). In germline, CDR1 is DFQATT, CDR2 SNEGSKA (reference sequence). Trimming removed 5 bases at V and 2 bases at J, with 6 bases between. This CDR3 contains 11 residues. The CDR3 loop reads CSARQQETQYF. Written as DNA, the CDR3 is TGCAGTGCTCGACAGCAAGAGACCCAGTACTTC.

The CDR3 coding sequence is TGCGCCAGCAGCTTCAAAAGCGGATCCGCGAACACCGGGGAGCTGTTTTTT. This gives the protein CASSFKSGSANTGELFF. The V and J genes are TRBV5-1 and TRBJ2-2; perhaps TRBD2 as D (5 bases). With 2 bases removed from V and 0 bases from J, the gap between germline ends came to 14 bases. This CDR3 spans 17 amino acids. Germline V gives CDR1 SGHRS, CDR2 YFSETQ.

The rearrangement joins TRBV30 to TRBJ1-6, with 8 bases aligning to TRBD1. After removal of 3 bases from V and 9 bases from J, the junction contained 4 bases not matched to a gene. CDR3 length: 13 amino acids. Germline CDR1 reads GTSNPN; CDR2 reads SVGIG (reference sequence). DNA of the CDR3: TGTGCCTGGAGGACAGGGGTCCGTTCACCCCTCCACTTT. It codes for CAWRTGVRSPLHF. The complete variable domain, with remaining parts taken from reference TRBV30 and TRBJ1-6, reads SQTIHQWPATLVQPVGSPLSLECTVEGTSNPNLYWYRQAAGRGLQLLFYSVGIGQISSEVPQNLSASRPQDRQFILSSKKLLLSDSGFYLCAWRTGVRSPLHFGNGTRLTVT.

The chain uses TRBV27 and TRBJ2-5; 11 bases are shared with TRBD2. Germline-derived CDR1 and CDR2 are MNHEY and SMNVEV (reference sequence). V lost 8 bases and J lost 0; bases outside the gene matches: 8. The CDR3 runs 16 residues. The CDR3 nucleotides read TGTGCCAGCCGTCAACTAGCGGGGGAGAACCAAGAGACCCAGTACTTC. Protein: CASRQLAGENQETQYF.

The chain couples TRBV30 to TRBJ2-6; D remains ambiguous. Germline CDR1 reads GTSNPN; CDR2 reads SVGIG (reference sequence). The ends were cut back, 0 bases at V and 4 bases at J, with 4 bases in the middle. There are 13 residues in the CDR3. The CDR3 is CAWSVPGANVLTF. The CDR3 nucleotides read TGTGCCTGGAGTGTCCCAGGGGCCAACGTCCTGACTTTC.

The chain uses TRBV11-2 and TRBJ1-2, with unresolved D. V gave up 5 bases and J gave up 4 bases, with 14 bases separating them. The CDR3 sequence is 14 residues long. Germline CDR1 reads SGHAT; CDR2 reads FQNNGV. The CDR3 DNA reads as TGTGCCAGCAGCATCTACGAGAGTTCCTATGGCTACACCTTC. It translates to CASSIYESSYGYTF.

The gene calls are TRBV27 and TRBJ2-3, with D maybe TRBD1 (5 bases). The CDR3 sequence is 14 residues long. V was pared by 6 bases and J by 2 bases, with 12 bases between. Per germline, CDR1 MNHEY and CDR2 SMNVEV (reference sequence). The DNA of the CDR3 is TGTGCCAGCAGAATACAGGCCTCCACAGATACGCAGTATTTT. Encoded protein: CASRIQASTDTQYF.

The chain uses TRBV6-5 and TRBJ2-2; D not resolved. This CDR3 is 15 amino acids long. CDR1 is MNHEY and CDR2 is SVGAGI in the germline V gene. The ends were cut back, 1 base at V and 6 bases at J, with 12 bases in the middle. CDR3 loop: CASSYLALGSGELFF. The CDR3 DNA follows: TGTGCCAGCAGTTACTTAGCCCTAGGCTCCGGGGAGCTGTTTTTT.

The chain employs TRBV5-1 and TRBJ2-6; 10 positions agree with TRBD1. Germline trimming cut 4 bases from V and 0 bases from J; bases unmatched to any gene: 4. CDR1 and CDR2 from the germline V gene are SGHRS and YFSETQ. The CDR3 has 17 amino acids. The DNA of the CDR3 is TGCGCCAGCAGCCCGGGACAGGGGCACTCTGGGGCCAACGTCCTGACTTTC. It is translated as CASSPGQGHSGANVLTF.

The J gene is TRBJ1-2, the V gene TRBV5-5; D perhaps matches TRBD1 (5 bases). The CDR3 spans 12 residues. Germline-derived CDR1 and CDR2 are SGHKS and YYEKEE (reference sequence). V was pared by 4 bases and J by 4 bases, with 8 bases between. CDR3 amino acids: CASSVTGYGYTF. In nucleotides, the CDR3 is TGTGCCAGCAGCGTAACAGGCTATGGCTACACCTTC.

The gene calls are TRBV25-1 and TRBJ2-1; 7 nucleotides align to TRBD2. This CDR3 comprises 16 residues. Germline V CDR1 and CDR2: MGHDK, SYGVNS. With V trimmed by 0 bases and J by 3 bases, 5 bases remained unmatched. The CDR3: CASSEYKGGLYNEQFF. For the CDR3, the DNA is TGTGCCAGCAGTGAATATAAGGGAGGGCTCTACAATGAGCAGTTCTTC.

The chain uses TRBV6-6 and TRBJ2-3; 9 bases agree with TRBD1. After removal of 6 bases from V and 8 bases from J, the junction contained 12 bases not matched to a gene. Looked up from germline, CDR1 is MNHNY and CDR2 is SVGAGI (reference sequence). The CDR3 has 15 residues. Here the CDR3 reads CASSWTGVSFGTQYF. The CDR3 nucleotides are TGTGCCAGCAGCTGGACAGGGGTATCCTTTGGTACGCAGTATTTT.

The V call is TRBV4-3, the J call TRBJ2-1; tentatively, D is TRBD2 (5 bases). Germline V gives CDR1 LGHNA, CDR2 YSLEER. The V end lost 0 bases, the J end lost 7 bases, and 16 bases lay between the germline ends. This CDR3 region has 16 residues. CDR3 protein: CASSQDQVGRLNEQFF. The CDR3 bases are TGCGCCAGCAGCCAAGATCAGGTTGGTAGACTAAATGAGCAGTTCTTC.

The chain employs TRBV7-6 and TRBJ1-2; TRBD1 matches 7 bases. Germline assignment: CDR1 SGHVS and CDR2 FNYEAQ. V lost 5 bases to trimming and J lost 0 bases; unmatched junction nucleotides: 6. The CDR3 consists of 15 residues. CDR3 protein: CASSPRTGSNYGYTF. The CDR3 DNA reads TGTGCCAGCAGCCCCCGGACAGGTTCTAACTATGGCTACACCTTC.

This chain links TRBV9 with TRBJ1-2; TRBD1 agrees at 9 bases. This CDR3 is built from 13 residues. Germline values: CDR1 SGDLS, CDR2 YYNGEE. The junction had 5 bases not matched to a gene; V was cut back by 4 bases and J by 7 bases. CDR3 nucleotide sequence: TGTGCCAGCAGCTCCGGACAGGGGTTTGGCTACACCTTC. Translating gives CASSSGQGFGYTF.

The CDR3 is CASSLVVPDTQYF. As DNA, the CDR3 is TGTGCCAGCAGCTTGGTCGTTCCAGATACGCAGTATTTT. V usage is TRBV5-6 and J usage is TRBJ2-3, with D hard to call. The V and J ends lost 0 bases and 4 bases respectively, with 6 bases between them. The CDR3 covers 13 residues. Germline-derived CDR1 and CDR2 are SGHDT and YYEEEE.

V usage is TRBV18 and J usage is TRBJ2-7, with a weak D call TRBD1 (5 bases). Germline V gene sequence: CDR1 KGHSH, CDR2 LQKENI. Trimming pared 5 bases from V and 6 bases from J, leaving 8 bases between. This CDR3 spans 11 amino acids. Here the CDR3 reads CASSKGLEQYF. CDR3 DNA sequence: TGTGCCAGCTCAAAGGGGCTCGAGCAGTACTTC. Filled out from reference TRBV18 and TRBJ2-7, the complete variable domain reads NAGVMQNPRHLVRRRGQEARLRCSPMKGHSHVYWYRQLPEEGLKFMVYLQKENIIDESGMPKERFSAEFPKEGPSILRIQQVVRGDSAAYFCASSKGLEQYFGPGTRLTVT.

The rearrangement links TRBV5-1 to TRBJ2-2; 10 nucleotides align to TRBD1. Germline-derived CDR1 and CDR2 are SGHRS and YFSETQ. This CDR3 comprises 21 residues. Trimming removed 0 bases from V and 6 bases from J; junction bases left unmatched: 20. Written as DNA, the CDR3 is TGCGCCAGCAGCTTGGCAGGACAGGGGGATAGGTCGAAGGGGGTCGCCGGGGAGCTGTTTTTT. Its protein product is CASSLAGQGDRSKGVAGELFF.

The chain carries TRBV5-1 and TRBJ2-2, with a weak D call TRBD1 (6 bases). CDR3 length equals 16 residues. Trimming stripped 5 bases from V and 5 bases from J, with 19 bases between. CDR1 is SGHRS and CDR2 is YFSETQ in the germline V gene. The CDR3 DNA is TGCGCCAGCAGTTTTGGACAGCCCTCGAGAACCGGGGAGCTGTTTTTT. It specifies CASSFGQPSRTGELFF.

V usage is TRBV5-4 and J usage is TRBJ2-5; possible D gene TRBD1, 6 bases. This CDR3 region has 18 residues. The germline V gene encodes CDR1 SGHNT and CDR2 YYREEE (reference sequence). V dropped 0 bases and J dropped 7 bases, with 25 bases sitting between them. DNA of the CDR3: TGTGCCAGCAGCTTGGGACCTAAAAATAGGACAGCGCGTGCGACCCAGTACTTC. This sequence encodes CASSLGPKNRTARATQYF.

This CDR3 reads CIQKDTQYF. CDR3 nucleotides: TGCATACAAAAAGATACGCAGTATTTT. The V and J genes are TRBV20-1 and TRBJ2-3; D is ambiguous. CDR3 size: 9 residues. Germline assignment: CDR1 DFQATT and CDR2 SNEGSKA (reference sequence).

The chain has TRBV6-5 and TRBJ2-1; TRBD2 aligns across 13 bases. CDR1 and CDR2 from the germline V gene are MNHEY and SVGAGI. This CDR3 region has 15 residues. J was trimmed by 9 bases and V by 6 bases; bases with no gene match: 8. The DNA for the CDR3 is TGTGCCAGCAGCCGCGGACTAGCGGGGGCGAGTGAGCAGTTCTTC. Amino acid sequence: CASSRGLAGASEQFF.

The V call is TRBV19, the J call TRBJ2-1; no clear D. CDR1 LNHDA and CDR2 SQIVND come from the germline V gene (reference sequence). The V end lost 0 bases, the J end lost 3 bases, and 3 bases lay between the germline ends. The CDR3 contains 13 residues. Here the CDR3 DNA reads TGTGCCAGTAGTATAGACCTCTACAATGAGCAGTTCTTC. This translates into CASSIDLYNEQFF. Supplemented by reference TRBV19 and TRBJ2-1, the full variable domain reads DGGITQSPKYLFRKEGQNVTLSCEQNLNHDAMYWYRQDPGQGLRLIYYSQIVNDFQKGDIAEGYSVSREKKESFPLTVTSAQKNPTAFYLCASSIDLYNEQFFGPGTRLTVL.

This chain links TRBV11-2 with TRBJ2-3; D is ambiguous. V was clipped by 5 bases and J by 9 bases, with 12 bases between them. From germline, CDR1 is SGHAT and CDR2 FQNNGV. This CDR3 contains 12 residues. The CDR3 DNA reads TGTGCCAGCAGCCTCGTCGATGCGACGCAGTATTTT. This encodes CASSLVDATQYF.

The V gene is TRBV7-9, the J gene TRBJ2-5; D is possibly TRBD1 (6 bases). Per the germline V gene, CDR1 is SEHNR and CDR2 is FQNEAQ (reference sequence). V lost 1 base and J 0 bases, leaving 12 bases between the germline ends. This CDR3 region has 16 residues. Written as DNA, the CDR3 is TGTGCCAGCAGCTTAGGGATCCAGGGGTACCAAGAGACCCAGTACTTC. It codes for CASSLGIQGYQETQYF.

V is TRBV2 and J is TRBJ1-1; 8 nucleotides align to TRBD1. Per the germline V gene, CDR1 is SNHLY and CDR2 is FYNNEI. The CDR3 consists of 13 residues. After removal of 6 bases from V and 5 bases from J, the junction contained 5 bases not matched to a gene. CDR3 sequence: CASRRQGRTEAFF. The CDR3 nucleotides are TGTGCCAGCAGGCGACAGGGGAGGACTGAAGCTTTCTTT.